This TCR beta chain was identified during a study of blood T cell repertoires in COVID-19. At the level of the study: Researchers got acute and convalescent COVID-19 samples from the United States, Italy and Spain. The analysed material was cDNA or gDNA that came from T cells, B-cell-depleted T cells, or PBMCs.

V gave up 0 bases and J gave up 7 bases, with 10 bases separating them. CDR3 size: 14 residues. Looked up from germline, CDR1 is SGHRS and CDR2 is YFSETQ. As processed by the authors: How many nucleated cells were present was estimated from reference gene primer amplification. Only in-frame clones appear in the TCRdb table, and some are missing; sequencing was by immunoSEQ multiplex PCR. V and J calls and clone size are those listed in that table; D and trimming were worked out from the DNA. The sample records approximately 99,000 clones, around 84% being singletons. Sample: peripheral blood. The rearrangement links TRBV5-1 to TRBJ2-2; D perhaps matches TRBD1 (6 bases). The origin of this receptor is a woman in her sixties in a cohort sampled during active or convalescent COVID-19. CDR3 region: CASSLAAGVGELFF. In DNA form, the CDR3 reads TGCGCCAGCAGCTTGGCCGCAGGGGTCGGGGAGCTGTTTTTT.